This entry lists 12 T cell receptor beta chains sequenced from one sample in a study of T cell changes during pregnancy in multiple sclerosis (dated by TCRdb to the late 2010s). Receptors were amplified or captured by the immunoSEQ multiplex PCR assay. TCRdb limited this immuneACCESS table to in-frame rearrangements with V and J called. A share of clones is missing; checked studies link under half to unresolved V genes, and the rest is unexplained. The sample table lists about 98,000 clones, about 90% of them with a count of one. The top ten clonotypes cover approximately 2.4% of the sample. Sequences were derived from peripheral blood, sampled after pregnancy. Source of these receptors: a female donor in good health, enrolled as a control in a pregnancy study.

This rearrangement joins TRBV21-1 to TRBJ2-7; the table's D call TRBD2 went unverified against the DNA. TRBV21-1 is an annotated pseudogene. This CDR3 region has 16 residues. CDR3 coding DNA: TGTGCCAGGGCCCCTAGTCTCCCCCGGGAGTGGGGAGAGCAGTACTTC. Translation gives CARAPSLPREWGEQYF.

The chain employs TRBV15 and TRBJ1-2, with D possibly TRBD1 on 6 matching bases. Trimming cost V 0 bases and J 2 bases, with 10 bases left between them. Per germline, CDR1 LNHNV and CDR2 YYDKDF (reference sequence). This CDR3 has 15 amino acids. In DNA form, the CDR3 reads TGTGCCACCAGCAGAGATCGGGGGGGCAACTATGGCTACACCTTC. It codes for CATSRDRGGNYGYTF.

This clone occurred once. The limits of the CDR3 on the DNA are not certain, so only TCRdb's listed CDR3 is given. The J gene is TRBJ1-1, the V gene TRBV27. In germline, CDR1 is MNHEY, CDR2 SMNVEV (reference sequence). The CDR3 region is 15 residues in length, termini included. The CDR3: CASSILGLPNTEAFF.

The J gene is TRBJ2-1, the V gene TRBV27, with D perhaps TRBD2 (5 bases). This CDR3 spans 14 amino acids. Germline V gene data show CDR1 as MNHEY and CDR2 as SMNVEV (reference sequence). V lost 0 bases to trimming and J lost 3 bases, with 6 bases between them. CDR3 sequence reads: CASSLSLGYNEQFF. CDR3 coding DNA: TGTGCCAGCAGTTTATCACTAGGCTACAATGAGCAGTTCTTC.

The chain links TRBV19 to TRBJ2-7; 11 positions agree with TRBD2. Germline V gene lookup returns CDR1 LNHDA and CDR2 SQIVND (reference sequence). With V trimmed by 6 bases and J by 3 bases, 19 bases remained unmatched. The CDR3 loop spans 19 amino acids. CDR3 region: CASSPGVGGAGTSGYEQYF. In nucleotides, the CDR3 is TGTGCCAGTAGCCCCGGGGTGGGGGGAGCCGGGACTAGCGGCTACGAGCAGTACTTC.

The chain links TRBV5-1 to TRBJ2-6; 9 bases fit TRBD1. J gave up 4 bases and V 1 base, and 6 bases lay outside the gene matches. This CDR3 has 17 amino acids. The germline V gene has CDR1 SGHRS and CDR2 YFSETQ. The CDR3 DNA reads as TGCGCCAGCAGCTTGTTATCACAGGGGGCCGGGGCCAACGTCCTGACTTTC. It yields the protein CASSLLSQGAGANVLTF.

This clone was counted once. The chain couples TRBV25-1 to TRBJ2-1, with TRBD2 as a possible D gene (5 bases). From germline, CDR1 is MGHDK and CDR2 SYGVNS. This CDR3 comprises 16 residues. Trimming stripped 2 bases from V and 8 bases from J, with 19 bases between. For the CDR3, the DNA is TGTGCCAGCAGTGAACCTAGCCCCGGACCCCAGGATGAGCAGTTCTTC. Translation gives CASSEPSPGPQDEQFF. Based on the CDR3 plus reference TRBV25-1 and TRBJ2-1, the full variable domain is EADIYQTPRYLVIGTGKKITLECSQTMGHDKMYWYQQDPGMELHLIHYSYGVNSTEKGDLSSESTVSRIRTEHFPLTLESARPSHTSQYLCASSEPSPGPQDEQFFGPGTRLTVL.

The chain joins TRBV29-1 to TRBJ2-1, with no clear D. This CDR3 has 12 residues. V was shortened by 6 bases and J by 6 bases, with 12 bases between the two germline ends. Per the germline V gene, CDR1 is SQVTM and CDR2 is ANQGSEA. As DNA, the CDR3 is TGCAGCGTAAGTCGGAGAGGCAATGAGCAGTTCTTC. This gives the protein CSVSRRGNEQFF.

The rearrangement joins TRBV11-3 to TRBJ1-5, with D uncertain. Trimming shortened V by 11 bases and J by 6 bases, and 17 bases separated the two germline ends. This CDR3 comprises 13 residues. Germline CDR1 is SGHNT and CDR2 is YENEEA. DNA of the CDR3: TGTGCCGTACTATGCGGAGTAGGTCAGCCCCAGCATTTT. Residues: CAVLCGVGQPQHF.

CDR3 protein: CASSVERDRVSEVYGYTF. CDR3 bases: TGTGCCAGCAGCGTAGAACGGGACAGGGTGTCCGAGGTCTATGGCTACACCTTC. The chain combines TRBV9 with TRBJ1-2; 9 bases are a match to TRBD1. Germline V gene data show CDR1 as SGDLS and CDR2 as YYNGEE. J lost 4 bases, V lost 0 bases, and 13 bases had no gene match. The CDR3 consists of 18 residues.

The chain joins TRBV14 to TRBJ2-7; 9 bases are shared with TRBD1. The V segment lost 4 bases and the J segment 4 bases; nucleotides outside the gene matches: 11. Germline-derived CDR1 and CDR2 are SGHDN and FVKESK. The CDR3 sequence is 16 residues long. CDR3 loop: CASSLRPGQGRYEQYF. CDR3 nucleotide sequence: TGTGCCAGCAGCCTTAGGCCGGGACAGGGTCGATACGAGCAGTACTTC.

In nucleotides, the CDR3 is TGTGCCAGCAGAGAGGGACTAGCCGCCTACGAGCAGTACTTC. Its translation is CASREGLAAYEQYF. The J gene is TRBJ2-7, the V gene TRBV6-5, with 9 positions matching TRBD2. This CDR3 is 14 amino acids long. CDR1 is MNHEY and CDR2 is SVGAGI in the germline V gene. V lost 6 bases and J lost 2; bases outside the gene matches: 5.